This T cell receptor (beta chain) was profiled in a study of T cells after yellow fever vaccination. V gave up 3 bases and J gave up 1 base, with 8 bases separating them. CDR3 length equals 13 residues. Germline values: CDR1 DFQATT, CDR2 SNEGSKA (reference sequence). TCR cDNA, made by 5'RACE template switching, carried an added universal primer site and UMIs. TCRdb analysed the 5' RACE reads with MiXCR anew, one entry per CDR3 protein. The table has about 220,000 distinct CDR3 sequences, more than 3% seen once. The study, taken as a whole, reports: When the response was secondary, it was weaker but reached its peak faster, day 5 versus 15. The study re-detected most primary-vaccination clones after the booster (approximately 96% CD4, roughly 85% CD8).

This clonotype was seen ten or more times. Its target is unknown. This specimen was CD4+ T cells sorted from PBMCs, taken 10 days after the yellow fever booster vaccination. The V gene is TRBV20-1, the J gene TRBJ2-3, with D perhaps matching TRBD1 or TRBD2 (5 bases each). The TCR originated in a man aged 18 to 30 who received the YFV17D yellow fever vaccine. The CDR3 reads CSASGTGTDTQYF. Written as DNA, the CDR3 is TGCAGTGCTAGTGGGACGGGCACAGATACGCAGTATTTT.